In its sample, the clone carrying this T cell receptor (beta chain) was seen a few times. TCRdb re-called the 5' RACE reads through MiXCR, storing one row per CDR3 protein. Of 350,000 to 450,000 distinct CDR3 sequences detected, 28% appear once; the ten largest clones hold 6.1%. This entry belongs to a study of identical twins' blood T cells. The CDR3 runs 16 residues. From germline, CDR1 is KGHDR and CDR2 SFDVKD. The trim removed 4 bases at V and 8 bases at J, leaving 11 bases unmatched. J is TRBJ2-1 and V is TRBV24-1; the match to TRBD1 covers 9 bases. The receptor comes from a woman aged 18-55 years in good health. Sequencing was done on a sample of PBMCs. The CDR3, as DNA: TGTGCCACCAGTGACCCGACCGGGACAGGGTCTCATGAGCAGTTCTTC. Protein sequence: CATSDPTGTGSHEQFF.